A single sample is the source of the 30 T cell receptor beta chains below, sequenced in a study of blood T cell repertoires in COVID-19. This table comes from immunoSEQ multiplex PCR, and its TCRdb copy is limited to in-frame clones, with some not included. The sample shows 200,000 to 250,000 clones, roughly 80% of them seen only once. The source material was peripheral blood. These receptor sequences come from a woman over 75 with acute or convalescent COVID-19.

The gene calls are TRBV11-3 and TRBJ2-5; 8 bases line up with TRBD1. The CDR3 spans 15 residues. Germline V gene sequence: CDR1 SGHNT, CDR2 YENEEA. V dropped 3 bases and J dropped 7; count of bases not matched to a gene: 10. CDR3 coding DNA: TGTGCCAGCAGCTTTCGGACAGGGACCTCAGGGACCCAGTACTTC. Translation: CASSFRTGTSGTQYF.

The chain employs TRBV7-9 and TRBJ2-7, with a weak D call TRBD2 (7 bases). The V gene lost 5 bases and the J gene lost 4 bases, with 9 bases spanning the gap. Germline CDR1 and CDR2: SEHNR and FQNEAQ (reference sequence). The CDR3 loop spans 12 amino acids. CDR3 nucleotide sequence: TGTGCCAGCAGCGAGGGGGGGTACGAGCAGTACTTC. The encoded protein is CASSEGGYEQYF.

This clone was recorded a few times. CDR3 protein: CASSILGGGENEQFF. DNA of the CDR3: TGTGCCAGTAGTATATTGGGGGGTGGGGAGAATGAGCAGTTCTTC. The chain uses TRBV19 and TRBJ2-1; D might be TRBD2 (6 bases). V lost 2 bases and J lost 7, with 15 bases in between. The CDR3 extends over 15 amino acids. Germline CDR1 LNHDA, CDR2 SQIVND (reference sequence).

V usage is TRBV19 and J usage is TRBJ2-1; D possibly corresponds to TRBD2 (5 bases). Germline-derived CDR1 and CDR2 are LNHDA and SQIVND (reference sequence). The germline V and J ends were trimmed by 5 bases and 12 bases, with 11 bases remaining between them. The CDR3 is made up of 11 amino acids. CDR3 in amino acids: CASSGEMRQFF. As DNA, the CDR3 is TGTGCCAGTAGTGGGGAGATGAGGCAGTTCTTC.

V gene TRBV3-1 (or the pseudogene TRBV3-2) combines with J gene TRBJ2-7; 7 positions match TRBD2. The CDR3 is 15 amino acids. Germline CDR1 and CDR2: LGHDT and YNNKEL (reference sequence). Trimming at V came to 2 bases and at J to 7 bases, leaving 11 bases not matched to a gene. CDR3 in amino acids: CASSQTRTSPGEQYF. CDR3 nucleotides: TGTGCCAGCAGCCAAACCCGGACTAGTCCGGGGGAGCAGTACTTC.

The CDR3 protein is CASSLYTVPEAFF. The DNA for the CDR3 is TGTGCCAGCAGCTTGTATACGGTCCCTGAAGCTTTCTTT. The chain is built from TRBV5-4 and TRBJ1-1; D remains unclear. V was clipped by 1 base and J by 6 bases, with 10 bases between them. The CDR3 runs 13 residues. Germline-derived CDR1 and CDR2 are SGHNT and YYREEE (reference sequence).

The chain recombines TRBV25-1 with TRBJ1-6; maybe TRBD1 (6 bases). The CDR3 runs to 15 residues. Between the trimmed V and J ends, which lost 3 bases and 7 bases, there was a span of 13 bases. Per the germline V gene, CDR1 is MGHDK and CDR2 is SYGVNS. The CDR3 coding sequence is TGTGCCAGCAGTGAGCTGGACAGCTGGAATTCACCCCTCCACTTT. Amino acid sequence: CASSELDSWNSPLHF. Variable domain in full (rest from reference TRBV25-1 and TRBJ1-6): EADIYQTPRYLVIGTGKKITLECSQTMGHDKMYWYQQDPGMELHLIHYSYGVNSTEKGDLSSESTVSRIRTEHFPLTLESARPSHTSQYLCASSELDSWNSPLHFGNGTRLTVT.

V gene TRBV5-1 combines with J gene TRBJ2-4; D is perhaps TRBD2 (5 bases). Deletions cut 4 bases from V and 0 bases from J, with 11 bases between. Germline CDR1 is SGHRS and CDR2 is YFSETQ. This CDR3 contains 15 residues. CDR3 in DNA: TGCGCCAGCAGCCCTCCCGGGGTAGCCAAAAACATTCAGTACTTC. Its protein is CASSPPGVAKNIQYF. The whole variable domain, remainder taken from reference TRBV5-1 and TRBJ2-4, is KAGVTQTPRYLIKTRGQQVTLSCSPISGHRSVSWYQQTPGQGLQFLFEYFSETQRNKGNFPGRFSGRQFSNSRSEMNVSTLELGDSALYLCASSPPGVAKNIQYFGAGTRLSVL.

The chain recombines TRBV10-1 with TRBJ1-1; D is undetermined. V was trimmed by 0 bases and J by 5 bases, leaving 7 bases between them. The CDR3 totals 13 residues. CDR1 and CDR2 from the germline V gene are WNHNN and SYGVQD (reference sequence). CDR3 loop: CASSESRRTEAFF. The CDR3 nucleotides are TGCGCCAGCAGTGAGTCGCGCCGAACTGAAGCTTTCTTT.

The chain combines TRBV18 with TRBJ1-1; TRBD1 matches 7 bases. V trimming: 2 bases; J trimming: 4 bases; junction bases outside the gene matches: 10. The CDR3 is made up of 16 amino acids. Germline lookup yields CDR1 KGHSH and CDR2 LQKENI. The CDR3 coding sequence is TGTGCCAGCTCACCATCCAGACAGGGTACAGGCACTGAAGCTTTCTTT. Its translation is CASSPSRQGTGTEAFF.

J is TRBJ2-1 and V is TRBV7-2; 9 bases match TRBD2. V shed 3 bases and J 2 bases; nucleotides not matched to a gene: 11. Germline CDR1 SGHTA, CDR2 FQGNSA. The CDR3 consists of 18 residues. The CDR3 region has the DNA TGTGCCAGCAGCTTTGGGCGGGGGGCTAGCGGGGCCTACAATGAGCAGTTCTTC. Its translation is CASSFGRGASGAYNEQFF. Drawing the rest from reference TRBV7-2 and TRBJ2-1, the complete variable domain is GAGVSQSPSNKVTEKGKDVELRCDPISGHTALYWYRQSLGQGLEFLIYFQGNSAPDKSGLPSDRFSAERTGGSVSTLTIQRTQQEDSAVYLCASSFGRGASGAYNEQFFGPGTRLTVL.

The DNA for the CDR3 is TGTGCCAGCAGCTTAGATACGGGTTACTACGAGCAGTACTTC. Translating it yields CASSLDTGYYEQYF. The chain has TRBV7-9 and TRBJ2-7; D not certain. The CDR3 spans 14 residues. Germline loops: CDR1 SEHNR, CDR2 FQNEAQ (reference sequence). Trimming removed 1 base from V and 3 bases from J, with 10 bases in between.

This chain links TRBV5-6 with TRBJ2-1; no definite D call. The CDR3 sequence is 13 residues long. CDR1 and CDR2 (germline): SGHDT, YYEEEE. V lost 0 bases to trimming and J lost 4 bases, with 5 bases between them. CDR3 coding DNA: TGTGCCAGCAGCTTGGTTCGGTACAATGAGCAGTTCTTC. It translates to CASSLVRYNEQFF.

DNA of the CDR3: TGTGCCATCAGCGACCCCGGACAGGGGGCCTCTAATGAAAAACTGTTTTTT. Its translation: CAISDPGQGASNEKLFF. The genes are TRBV10-3 and TRBJ1-4, with 11 positions matching TRBD1. CDR3 size: 17 residues. From germline, CDR1 is ENHRY and CDR2 SYGVKD. V shed 6 bases and J 3 bases; nucleotides not matched to a gene: 9.

V usage is TRBV7-9 and J usage is TRBJ2-5; D gene ambiguous. The CDR3 contains 16 residues. Trimming removed 0 bases at V and 5 bases at J, with 16 bases between. Germline lookup yields CDR1 SEHNR and CDR2 FQNEAQ (reference sequence). CDR3 region: CASSLALLENTETQYF. For the CDR3, the DNA is TGTGCCAGCAGCTTAGCCCTCCTAGAAAATACGGAGACCCAGTACTTC. Using reference TRBV7-9 and TRBJ2-5 for the parts outside the CDR3, the full variable domain is DTGVSQNPRHKITKRGQNVTFRCDPISEHNRLYWYRQTLGQGPEFLTYFQNEAQLEKSRLLSDRFSAERPKGSFSTLEIQRTEQGDSAMYLCASSLALLENTETQYFGPGTRLLVL.

This rearrangement joins TRBV19 to TRBJ2-7, with D tentatively TRBD1 (6 bases). The CDR3 consists of 16 residues. The V and J ends lost 10 bases and 2 bases respectively, with 24 bases between them. Germline V gene lookup returns CDR1 LNHDA and CDR2 SQIVND (reference sequence). DNA of the CDR3: TGTGCCACCCCGACCCTCAACAGGGATCGGACCTACGAGCAGTACTTC. As protein: CATPTLNRDRTYEQYF.

The rearrangement uses TRBV6-1 and TRBJ1-1; a weak D match, TRBD1 (6 bases). The CDR3 is 16 amino acids. V was pared by 3 bases and J by 0 bases, with 14 bases between. Germline V gene data show CDR1 as MNHNS and CDR2 as SASEGT. CDR3 loop: CASSEGWGLVNTEAFF. In DNA, the CDR3 is TGTGCCAGCAGTGAGGGGTGGGGGCTGGTGAACACTGAAGCTTTCTTT.

The chain is built from TRBV20-1 and TRBJ1-1, with D perhaps matching TRBD1 (5 bases). The CDR3 extends over 14 amino acids. The V gene lost 3 bases and the J gene lost 6 bases, with 17 bases spanning the gap. Germline-derived CDR1 and CDR2 are DFQATT and SNEGSKA (reference sequence). In DNA form, the CDR3 reads TGCAGTGCTAGTCGGCAGGGCGGAGGGGCTGAAGCTTTCTTT. Amino acids: CSASRQGGGAEAFF.

The rearrangement joins TRBV27 to TRBJ2-5, with D possibly being TRBD2 (6 bases). CDR3 size: 16 residues. V dropped 1 base and J dropped 4 bases, with 16 bases sitting between them. Germline V gene data show CDR1 as MNHEY and CDR2 as SMNVEV (reference sequence). CDR3 bases: TGTGCCAGCAGTTTATTTCCTCTCGGGGGAGGAGAGACCCAGTACTTC. Translating it yields CASSLFPLGGGETQYF.

This chain uses TRBV30 with TRBJ2-7; weak D call: TRBD2 (7 bases). V gave up 3 bases and J gave up 12 bases, with 21 bases separating them. The CDR3 sequence is 13 residues long. Germline V gene data show CDR1 as GTSNPN and CDR2 as SVGIG (reference sequence). The CDR3 region is CAWSRGATTYWYF. The CDR3 region has the DNA TGTGCCTGGAGCCGGGGGGCCACGACCTACTGGTACTTC.

The chain joins TRBV7-9 to TRBJ2-1; TRBD2 might be the D (5 bases). Trimming took 5 bases from V and 3 from J, leaving 11 bases between them. The CDR3 length is 14 residues. Germline V gene sequence: CDR1 SEHNR, CDR2 FQNEAQ (reference sequence). Here the CDR3 reads CASSPGVLYNEQFF. CDR3 coding DNA: TGTGCCAGCAGCCCCGGGGTCCTCTACAATGAGCAGTTCTTC.

V is TRBV7-9 and J is TRBJ2-1, with unresolved D. Trimming took off 1 base at V and 6 bases at J, with 7 bases between the two ends. This CDR3 region has 13 residues. Looked up from germline, CDR1 is SEHNR and CDR2 is FQNEAQ (reference sequence). CDR3 loop: CASSLGLANEQFF. The CDR3 nucleotides are TGTGCCAGCAGCTTAGGGCTCGCCAATGAGCAGTTCTTC.

The V and J genes are TRBV6-2 or TRBV6-3 and TRBJ1-5; 8 bases match TRBD1. In germline, CDR1 is MNHEY, CDR2 SVGEGT. This CDR3 comprises 14 residues. With V trimmed by 5 bases and J by 5 bases, 5 bases remained unmatched. This CDR3 is CASSRQGLDQPQHF. CDR3 DNA: TGTGCCAGCAGTCGACAGGGGTTAGATCAGCCCCAGCATTTT.

J is TRBJ2-1 and V is TRBV12-5; D is undetermined. Germline V CDR1 and CDR2: LGHNT, FRNRAP. V was cut by 3 bases and J by 6 bases, with 3 bases left in between. CDR3 length equals 11 residues. The chain's CDR3 is CASGFLNEQFF. The CDR3 nucleotides read TGTGCTAGTGGTTTTCTCAATGAGCAGTTCTTC.

This sequence joins TRBV24-1 and TRBJ2-1; D ambiguous. Trimming shortened V by 5 bases and J by 4 bases, and 5 bases separated the two germline ends. Germline V gene sequence: CDR1 KGHDR, CDR2 SFDVKD. CDR3 length: 12 residues. CDR3 protein: CATSAEYNEQFF. The CDR3 DNA reads TGTGCCACCAGTGCAGAATACAATGAGCAGTTCTTC.

The chain employs TRBV12-3 or TRBV12-4 and TRBJ1-2; 7 bases match TRBD1. Trimming at V came to 7 bases and at J to 4 bases, leaving 6 bases not matched to a gene. The CDR3 loop spans 13 amino acids. This chain's CDR3 is CASTRQGVYGYTF. In nucleotides, the CDR3 is TGTGCCAGCACGCGACAGGGTGTCTATGGCTACACCTTC.

The V call is TRBV7-2, the J call TRBJ1-4; no reliable D call. Trimming took 3 bases from V and 3 from J, leaving 11 bases between them. The CDR3 runs 15 residues. Looked up from germline, CDR1 is SGHTA and CDR2 is FQGNSA. CDR3 in DNA: TGTGCCAGCAGCTTGTACGGCGGATCTAATGAAAAACTGTTTTTT. This codes for CASSLYGGSNEKLFF.

This clone was observed once. This chain links TRBV18 with TRBJ1-2, with 7 bases matching TRBD1. The germline gives CDR1 KGHSH, CDR2 LQKENI. The CDR3 is 14 residues long. Trimming took 3 bases from V and 4 from J; bases not matched to a gene: 5. CDR3 in amino acids: CASSPGDSAYGYTF. Here the CDR3 DNA reads TGTGCCAGCTCACCGGGGGACAGCGCCTATGGCTACACCTTC.

The chain carries TRBV25-1 and TRBJ1-4, with D possibly matching TRBD1 (6 bases). With 1 base removed from V and 3 bases from J, the gap between germline ends came to 12 bases. Germline loops: CDR1 MGHDK, CDR2 SYGVNS. This CDR3 has 16 amino acids. The CDR3 DNA reads as TGTGCCAGCAGTGAATGGGGCCAGGGGTCTAATGAAAAACTGTTTTTT. Protein product: CASSEWGQGSNEKLFF.

The V call is TRBV12-5, the J call TRBJ2-1, with D possibly being TRBD2 (6 bases). CDR3 length: 18 amino acids. V was trimmed by 3 bases and J by 3 bases, leaving 21 bases between them. Germline V gene lookup returns CDR1 LGHNT and CDR2 FRNRAP. The CDR3 here is CASGFPSHSGINYNEQFF. The CDR3 nucleotides read TGTGCTAGTGGTTTCCCTTCCCATAGCGGTATAAACTACAATGAGCAGTTCTTC.